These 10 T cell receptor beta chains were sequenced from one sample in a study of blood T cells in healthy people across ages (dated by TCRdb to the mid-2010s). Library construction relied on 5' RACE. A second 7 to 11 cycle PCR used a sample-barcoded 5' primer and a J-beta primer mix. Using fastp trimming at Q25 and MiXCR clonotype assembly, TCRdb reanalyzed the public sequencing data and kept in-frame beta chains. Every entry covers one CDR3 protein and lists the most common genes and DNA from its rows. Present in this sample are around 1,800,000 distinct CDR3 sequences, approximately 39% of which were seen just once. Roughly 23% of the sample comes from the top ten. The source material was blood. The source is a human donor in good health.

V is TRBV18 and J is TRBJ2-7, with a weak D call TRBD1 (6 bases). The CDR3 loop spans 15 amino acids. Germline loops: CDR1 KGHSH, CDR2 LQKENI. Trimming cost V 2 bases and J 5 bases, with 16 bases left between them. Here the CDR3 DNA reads TGTGCCAGCTCACCATCATCAGGGGCAGAAAACGAGCAGTACTTC. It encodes CASSPSSGAENEQYF.

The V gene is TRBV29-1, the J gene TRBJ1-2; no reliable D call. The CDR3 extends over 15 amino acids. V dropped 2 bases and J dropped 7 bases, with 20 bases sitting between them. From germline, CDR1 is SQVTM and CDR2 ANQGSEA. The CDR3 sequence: CSVEISPGLGCGYTF. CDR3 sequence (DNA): TGCAGCGTTGAAATCTCGCCGGGGTTAGGCTGTGGCTACACCTTC.

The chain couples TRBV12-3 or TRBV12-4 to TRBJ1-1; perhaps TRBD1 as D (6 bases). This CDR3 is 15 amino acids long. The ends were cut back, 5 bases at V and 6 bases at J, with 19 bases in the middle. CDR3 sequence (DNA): TGTGCCAGCAGTCCGGGTCCGGGGGCGAGTTCTGAAGCTTTCTTT. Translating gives CASSPGPGASSEAFF.

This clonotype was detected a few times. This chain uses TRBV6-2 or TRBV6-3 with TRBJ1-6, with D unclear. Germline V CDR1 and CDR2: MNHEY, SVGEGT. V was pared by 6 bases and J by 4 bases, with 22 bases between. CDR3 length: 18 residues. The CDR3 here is CASRGSTTRAFYNSPLHF. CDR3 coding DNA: TGTGCCAGCAGAGGTTCGACAACCCGGGCCTTTTATAATTCACCCCTCCACTTT.

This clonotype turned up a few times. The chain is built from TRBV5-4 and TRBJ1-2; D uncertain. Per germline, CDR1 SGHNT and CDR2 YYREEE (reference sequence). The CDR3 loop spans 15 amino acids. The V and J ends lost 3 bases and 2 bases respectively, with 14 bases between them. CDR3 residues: CASSSLPTVNYGYTF. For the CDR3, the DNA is TGTGCCAGCAGCTCTCTACCAACAGTGAACTATGGCTACACCTTC.

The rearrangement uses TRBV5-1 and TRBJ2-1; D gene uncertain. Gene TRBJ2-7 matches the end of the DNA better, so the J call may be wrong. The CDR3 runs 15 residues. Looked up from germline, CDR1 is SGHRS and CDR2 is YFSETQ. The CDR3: CASSLEPAASYEQYF. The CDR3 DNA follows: TGCGCCAGCAGCTTGGAGCCAGCTGCGTCCTACGAGCAGTACTTC.

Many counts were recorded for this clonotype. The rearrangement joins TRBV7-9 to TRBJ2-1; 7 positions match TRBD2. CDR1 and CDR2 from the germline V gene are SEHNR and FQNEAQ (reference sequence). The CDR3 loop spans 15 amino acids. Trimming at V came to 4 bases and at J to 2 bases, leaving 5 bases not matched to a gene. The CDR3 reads CASSSTAGAYNEQFF. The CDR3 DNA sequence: TGTGCCAGCAGCTCCACGGCGGGGGCCTACAATGAGCAGTTCTTC.

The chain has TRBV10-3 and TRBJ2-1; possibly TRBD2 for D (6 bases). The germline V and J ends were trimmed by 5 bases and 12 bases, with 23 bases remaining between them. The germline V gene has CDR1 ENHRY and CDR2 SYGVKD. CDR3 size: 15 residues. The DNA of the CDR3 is TGTGCCATCAGTCGCGGAGGGACGGGCCCCGGGGGGCAGTTCTTC. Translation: CAISRGGTGPGGQFF.

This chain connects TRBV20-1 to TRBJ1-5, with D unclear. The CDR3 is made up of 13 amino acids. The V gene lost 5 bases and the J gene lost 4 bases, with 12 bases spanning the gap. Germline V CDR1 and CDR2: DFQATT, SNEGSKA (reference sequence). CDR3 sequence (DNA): TGCAGTGCTGGCGAACAGCCTAATCAGCCCCAGCATTTT. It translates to CSAGEQPNQPQHF.

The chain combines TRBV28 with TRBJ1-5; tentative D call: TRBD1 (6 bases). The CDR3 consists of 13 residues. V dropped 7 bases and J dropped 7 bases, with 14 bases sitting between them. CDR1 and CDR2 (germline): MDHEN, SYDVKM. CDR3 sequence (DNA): TGTGCCAGCAAGGGGGTGATGCGACAGCCCCAGCATTTT. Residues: CASKGVMRQPQHF.